The present entry profiles one T cell receptor beta chain with its context. The germline V gene has CDR1 SNHLY and CDR2 FYNNEI. There are 14 residues in the CDR3. Trimming cost V 9 bases and J 1 base; bases outside gene matches: 6. This sample is part of a study of blood T cell repertoires in COVID-19. Study-level background: T cells, B-cell-depleted T cells, or PBMCs provided the cDNA or gDNA that served as material.

Original methodology: For nucleated cells, counts were estimated from reference gene primer amplification. Some clones are missing from TCRdb's copy, which holds only in-frame ones; the method was immunoSEQ multiplex PCR. The D gene and trimming were derived from the DNA, and the V and J assignments and clone size from that table. Counted here are 35,000 to 50,000 clones, around 83% occurring once; the ten biggest clones make up about 13%. The clonotype was recovered from a human donor in a cohort sampled during active COVID-19. Sequences were obtained from peripheral blood. The chain joins TRBV2 to TRBJ1-1; TRBD1 matches 9 bases. The CDR3 coding sequence is TGTGCCAGGGCGGCGGGACAGGGGAACACTGAAGCTTTCTTT. Translating gives CARAAGQGNTEAFF.